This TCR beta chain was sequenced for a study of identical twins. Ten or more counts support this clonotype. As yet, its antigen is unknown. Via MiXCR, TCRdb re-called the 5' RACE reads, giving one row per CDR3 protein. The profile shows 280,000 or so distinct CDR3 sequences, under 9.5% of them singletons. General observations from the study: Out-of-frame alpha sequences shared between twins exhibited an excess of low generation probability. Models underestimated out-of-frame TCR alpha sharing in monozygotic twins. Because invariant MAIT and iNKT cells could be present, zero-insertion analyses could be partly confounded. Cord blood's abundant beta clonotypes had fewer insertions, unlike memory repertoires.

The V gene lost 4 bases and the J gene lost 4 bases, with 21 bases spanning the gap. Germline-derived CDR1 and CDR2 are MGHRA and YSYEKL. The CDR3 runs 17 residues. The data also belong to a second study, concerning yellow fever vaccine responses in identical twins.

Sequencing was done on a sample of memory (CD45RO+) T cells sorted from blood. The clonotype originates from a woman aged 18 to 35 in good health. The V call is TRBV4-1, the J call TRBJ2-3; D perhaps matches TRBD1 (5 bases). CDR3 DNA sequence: TGCGCCAGCAGCCGTTCATTAAGGGGAATGGGCGCAGATACGCAGTATTTT. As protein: CASSRSLRGMGADTQYF.